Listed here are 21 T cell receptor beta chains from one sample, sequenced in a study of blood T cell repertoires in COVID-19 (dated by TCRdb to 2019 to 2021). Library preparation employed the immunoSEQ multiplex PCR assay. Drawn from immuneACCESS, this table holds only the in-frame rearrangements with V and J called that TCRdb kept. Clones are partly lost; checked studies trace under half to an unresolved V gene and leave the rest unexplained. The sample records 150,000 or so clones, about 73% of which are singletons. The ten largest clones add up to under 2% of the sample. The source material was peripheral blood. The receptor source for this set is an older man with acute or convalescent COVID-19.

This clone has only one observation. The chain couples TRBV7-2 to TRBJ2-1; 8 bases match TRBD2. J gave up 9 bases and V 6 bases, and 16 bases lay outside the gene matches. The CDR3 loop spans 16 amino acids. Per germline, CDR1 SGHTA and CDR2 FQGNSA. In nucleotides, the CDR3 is TGTGCCAGCAGATCAGCCGTGGGACTAGTTAGGGGTGAGCAGTTCTTC. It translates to CASRSAVGLVRGEQFF.

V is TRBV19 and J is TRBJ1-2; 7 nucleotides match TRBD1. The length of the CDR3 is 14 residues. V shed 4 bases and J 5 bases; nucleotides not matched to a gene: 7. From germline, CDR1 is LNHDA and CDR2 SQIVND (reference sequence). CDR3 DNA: TGTGCCAGTAGTAGGAGGGGGACAGATTATGGCTACACCTTC. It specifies CASSRRGTDYGYTF.

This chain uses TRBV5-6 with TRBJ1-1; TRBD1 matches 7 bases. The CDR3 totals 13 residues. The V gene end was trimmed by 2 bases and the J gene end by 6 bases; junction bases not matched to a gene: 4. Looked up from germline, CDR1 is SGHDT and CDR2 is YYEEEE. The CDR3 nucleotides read TGTGCCAGCAGCTTAAGTCAGGGGGCTGAAGCTTTCTTT. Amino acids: CASSLSQGAEAFF. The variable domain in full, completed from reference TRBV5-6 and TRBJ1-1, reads DAGVTQSPTHLIKTRGQQVTLRCSPKSGHDTVSWYQQALGQGPQFIFQYYEEEERQRGNFPDRFSGHQFPNYSSELNVNALLLGDSALYLCASSLSQGAEAFFGQGTRLTVV.

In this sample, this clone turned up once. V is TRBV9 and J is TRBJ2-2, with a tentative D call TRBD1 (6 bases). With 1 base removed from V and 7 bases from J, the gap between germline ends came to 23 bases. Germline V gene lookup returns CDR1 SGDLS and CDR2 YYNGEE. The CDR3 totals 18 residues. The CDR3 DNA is TGTGCCAGCAGCGTAAGTCTAGGAGGCAGGGGCGCCAACGGGGAGCTGTTTTTT. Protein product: CASSVSLGGRGANGELFF.

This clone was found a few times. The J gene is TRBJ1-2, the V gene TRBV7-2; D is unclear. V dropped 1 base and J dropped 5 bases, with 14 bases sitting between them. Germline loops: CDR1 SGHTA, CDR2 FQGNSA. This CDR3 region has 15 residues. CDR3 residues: CASSLGPGPSYGYTF. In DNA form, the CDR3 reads TGTGCCAGCAGCTTAGGGCCAGGCCCTTCTTATGGCTACACCTTC.

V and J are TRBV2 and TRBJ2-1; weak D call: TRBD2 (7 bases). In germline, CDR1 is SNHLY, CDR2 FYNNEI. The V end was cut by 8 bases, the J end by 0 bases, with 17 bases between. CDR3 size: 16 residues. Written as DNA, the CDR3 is TGTGCCAGCGGGGGGGCAGCTCCGAGCTCCTACAATGAGCAGTTCTTC. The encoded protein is CASGGAAPSSYNEQFF.

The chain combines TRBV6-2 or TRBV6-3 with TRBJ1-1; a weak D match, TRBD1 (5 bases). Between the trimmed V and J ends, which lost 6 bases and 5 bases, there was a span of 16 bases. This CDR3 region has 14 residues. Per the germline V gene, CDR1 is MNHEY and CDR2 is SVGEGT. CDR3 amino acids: CASSPIGPGTEAFF. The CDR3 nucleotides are TGTGCCAGCAGCCCGATTGGGCCAGGGACTGAAGCTTTCTTT.

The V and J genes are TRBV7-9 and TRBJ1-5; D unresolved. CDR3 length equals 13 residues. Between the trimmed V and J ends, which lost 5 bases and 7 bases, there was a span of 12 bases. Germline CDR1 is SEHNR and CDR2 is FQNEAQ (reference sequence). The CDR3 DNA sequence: TGTGCCAGCAGCCCCATCTCAGCGCAGCCCCAGCATTTT. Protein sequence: CASSPISAQPQHF.

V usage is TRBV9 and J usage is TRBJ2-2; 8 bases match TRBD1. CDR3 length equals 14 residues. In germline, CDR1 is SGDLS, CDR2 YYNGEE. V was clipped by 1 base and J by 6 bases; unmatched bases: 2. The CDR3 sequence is CASSVTGGAGELFF. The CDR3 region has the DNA TGTGCCAGCAGCGTAACAGGGGGAGCCGGGGAGCTGTTTTTT.

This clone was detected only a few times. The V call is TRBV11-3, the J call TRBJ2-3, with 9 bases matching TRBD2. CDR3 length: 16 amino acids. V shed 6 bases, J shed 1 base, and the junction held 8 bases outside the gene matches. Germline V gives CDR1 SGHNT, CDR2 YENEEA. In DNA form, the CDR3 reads TGTGCCAGCAGTTCCGGGACTAGCATTCGCACAGATACGCAGTATTTT. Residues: CASSSGTSIRTDTQYF.

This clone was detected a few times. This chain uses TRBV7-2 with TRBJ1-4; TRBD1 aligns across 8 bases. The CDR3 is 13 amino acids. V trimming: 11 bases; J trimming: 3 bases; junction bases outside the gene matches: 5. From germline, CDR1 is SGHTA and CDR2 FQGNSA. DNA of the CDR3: TGTGCCGTGTCAGGGGGCCCTAATGAAAAACTGTTTTTT. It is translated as CAVSGGPNEKLFF.

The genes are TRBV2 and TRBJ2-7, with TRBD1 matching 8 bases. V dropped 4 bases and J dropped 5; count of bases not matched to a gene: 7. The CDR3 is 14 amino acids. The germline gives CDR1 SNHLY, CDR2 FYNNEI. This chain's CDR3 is CASSARTGNDEQYF. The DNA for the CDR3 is TGTGCCAGCAGTGCCCGGACAGGGAACGACGAGCAGTACTTC.

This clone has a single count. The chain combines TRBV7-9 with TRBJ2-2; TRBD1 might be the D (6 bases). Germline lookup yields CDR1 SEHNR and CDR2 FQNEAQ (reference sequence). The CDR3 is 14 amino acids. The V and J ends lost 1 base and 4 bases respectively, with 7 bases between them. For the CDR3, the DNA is TGTGCCAGCAGCTTAGGGACAGCCACCGGGGAGCTGTTTTTT. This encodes CASSLGTATGELFF.

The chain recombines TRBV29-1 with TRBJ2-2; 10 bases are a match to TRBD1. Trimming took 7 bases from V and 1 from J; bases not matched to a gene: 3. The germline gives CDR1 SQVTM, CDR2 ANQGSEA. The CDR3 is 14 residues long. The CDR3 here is CSATGGRNTGELFF. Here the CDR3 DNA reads TGCAGCGCGACAGGGGGCCGGAACACCGGGGAGCTGTTTTTT.

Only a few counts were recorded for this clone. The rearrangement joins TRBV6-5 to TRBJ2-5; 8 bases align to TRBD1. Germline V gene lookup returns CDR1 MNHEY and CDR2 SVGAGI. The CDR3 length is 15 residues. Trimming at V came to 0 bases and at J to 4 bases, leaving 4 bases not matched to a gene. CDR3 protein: CASSYSGQVGETQYF. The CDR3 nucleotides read TGTGCCAGCAGTTACTCGGGACAGGTGGGAGAGACCCAGTACTTC.

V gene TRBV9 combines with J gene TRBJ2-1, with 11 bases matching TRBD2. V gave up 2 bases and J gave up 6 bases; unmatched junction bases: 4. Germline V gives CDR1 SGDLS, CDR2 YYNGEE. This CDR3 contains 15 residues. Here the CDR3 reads CASSVGTSGPNEQFF. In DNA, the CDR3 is TGTGCCAGCAGCGTCGGGACTAGCGGACCCAATGAGCAGTTCTTC.

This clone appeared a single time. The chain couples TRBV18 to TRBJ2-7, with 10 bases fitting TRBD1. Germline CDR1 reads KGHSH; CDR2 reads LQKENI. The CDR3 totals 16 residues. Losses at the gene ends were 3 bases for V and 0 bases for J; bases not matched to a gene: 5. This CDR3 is CASSPGTGALSYEQYV. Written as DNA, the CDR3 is TGTGCCAGCTCACCCGGGACAGGGGCCCTCTCCTACGAGCAGTACGTC.

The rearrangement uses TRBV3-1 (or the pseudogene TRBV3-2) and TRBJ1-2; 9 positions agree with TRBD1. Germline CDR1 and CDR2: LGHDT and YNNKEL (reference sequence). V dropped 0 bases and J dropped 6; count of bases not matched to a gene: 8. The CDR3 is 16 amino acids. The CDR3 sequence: CASSQDERDRVNGYTF. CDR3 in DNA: TGTGCCAGCAGCCAAGACGAACGGGACAGGGTCAATGGCTACACCTTC.

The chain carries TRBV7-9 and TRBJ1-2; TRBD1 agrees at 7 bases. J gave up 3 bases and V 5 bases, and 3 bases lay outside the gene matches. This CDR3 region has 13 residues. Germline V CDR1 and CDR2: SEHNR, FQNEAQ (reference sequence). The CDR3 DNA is TGTGCCAGCAGCGAAGGGACAGACTATGGCTACACCTTC. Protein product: CASSEGTDYGYTF. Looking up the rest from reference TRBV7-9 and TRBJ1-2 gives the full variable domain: DTGVSQNPRHKITKRGQNVTFRCDPISEHNRLYWYRQTLGQGPEFLTYFQNEAQLEKSRLLSDRFSAERPKGSFSTLEIQRTEQGDSAMYLCASSEGTDYGYTFGSGTRLTVV.

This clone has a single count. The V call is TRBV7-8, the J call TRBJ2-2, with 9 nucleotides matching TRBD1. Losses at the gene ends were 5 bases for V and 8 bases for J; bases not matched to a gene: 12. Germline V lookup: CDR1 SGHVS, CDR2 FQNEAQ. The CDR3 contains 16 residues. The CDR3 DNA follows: TGTGCCAGCAGCATCCCGGGACAGGGTAGCATAGGGGAGCTGTTTTTT. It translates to CASSIPGQGSIGELFF.

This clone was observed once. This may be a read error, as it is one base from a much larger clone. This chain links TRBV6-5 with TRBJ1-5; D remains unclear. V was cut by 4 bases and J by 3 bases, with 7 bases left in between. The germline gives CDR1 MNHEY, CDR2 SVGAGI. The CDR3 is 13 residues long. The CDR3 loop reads CASSWRDNQPQHF. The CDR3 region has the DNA TGTGCCAGCAGTTGGCGGGACAATCAGCCCCAGCATTTT.